Given below is one TCR beta chain in context. The sample originates from a study of T cells in Graves' hyperthyroidism and ophthalmopathy. The CDR3 regions of TCR beta were amplified from RNA transcripts. TCR CDR3 underwent first-round RT-PCR with the HTBI primer set. TCRdb reprocessed the multiplex PCR reads via MiXCR and lists one record per CDR3 protein. This table holds roughly 550,000 distinct CDR3 sequences, roughly 16% found once. The germline V and J ends were trimmed by 10 bases and 6 bases, with 10 bases remaining between them. CDR1 PRHDT and CDR2 FYEKMQ come from the germline V gene (reference sequence). There are 11 residues in the CDR3.

Sequences were obtained from blood. This clonotype was sampled from a woman under 40 with Graves' ophthalmopathy. The chain links TRBV13 to TRBJ2-1; no clear D. This CDR3 is CATSNVNEQFF. The DNA of the CDR3 is TGTGCCACCTCCAATGTCAATGAGCAGTTCTTC. Looking up the rest from reference TRBV13 and TRBJ2-1 gives the full variable domain: AAGVIQSPRHLIKEKRETATLKCYPIPRHDTVYWYQQGPGQDPQFLISFYEKMQSDKGSIPDRFSAQQFSDYHSELNMSSLELGDSALYFCATSNVNEQFFGPGTRLTVL.